This TCR beta chain was captured in a study of shared clonotypes between healthy human individuals (dated by TCRdb to about 2020). In terms of the full investigation: Two women and a few men aged 18 to 49 years were included in the cohort. To estimate repertoire size and how much clonotypes are shared between individuals, the study performed deep sequencing of blood TCR repertoires from 4 to 6 healthy adults. For each donor, CD4 naive and CD4 memory were each run on three plates, CD8 naive on two plates, and CD8 memory on one plate. Libraries were prepared and TCR repertoires were sequenced by different laboratories using diverse techniques, in order to increase sequencing depth and limit assay-specific biases. Each donor's leukapheresis produced roughly between about 0.85 and 10 billion PBMCs.

TCR CDR3 regions were amplified from genomic DNA by multiplex PCR using the deep immunoSEQ assay. Genomic DNA extracted from each cell subset was distributed evenly over all wells of several immunoSEQ 96-well plates, and each plate served as one replicate. For sorted subsets, 200 to 250 ng of genomic DNA, equivalent to around 29,000 T cell genomes, went into each replicate PCR. Purified libraries were measured with a Qubit 3.0 fluorometer, size-checked on a Bioanalyzer 2100, and measured again with the KAPA Library Quantification kit. Every immunoSEQ 96-well plate was sequenced on a separate single-read 150-cycle Illumina NextSeq 550 flow cell. On the study's bioinformatics: Because only junctional sequences without quality scores were contained in the immunoSEQ output, filtering matching that applied to full-length reads could not be performed. Sequences were annotated with PyIR, a Python wrapper for IgBLAST v1.9, and V/J genes and CDR3 were assigned using IMGT germline references. Reads were removed for weak V/J assignments (E-value above 1e-6), missing CDR3, stop codons, out-of-frame junctions, or ambiguous translated residues. V3J clonotypes were defined as sequences sharing an identical inferred V gene, J gene, and CDR3 amino acid sequence. Percentage overlap between repertoires was computed as shared unique clonotypes divided by the size of the smaller repertoire. Three approaches were used to assess repertoire richness: RTK rarefaction, the Chao1 estimator, and Recon v2.1 estimates of unobserved clonotypes. Generation probabilities were computed with OLGA for all TCRbeta clonotypes obtained by the gDNA method from a handful of donors. This is the immuneACCESS table as TCRdb keeps it, with only in-frame sequences that have V and J called. A part of the clones is gone; compared with another copy, unresolved V genes explain less than half, and the rest is unexplained. V and J calls and clone size are as listed in that table; D and trimming were resolved from the DNA. This sample comprises 700,000 to 950,000 clones, approximately 97% of them detected only once. Around 0.21% of the sample is taken by the ten largest.

With respect to this clone: Its cognate antigen has yet to be identified. The input lacks base qualities; no much larger clone sits a single base away.

Inclusive of the bounding cysteine and phenylalanine, the CDR3 is 14 residues long. Only the CDR3 portion is preserved as DNA: 42 bases, with reading frame beginning at the first base. From the germline V gene, CDR1 is SGDLS and CDR2 is YYNGEE. For this chain, trimming is 3 bases at the V end and 6 bases at the J end, and the number of junction bases without a gene match is 2. CD8 naive samples were CD45RO-negative cells positively selected for CCR7, giving a CD45RA+CCR7+ population that excluded TemRA cells. The donors were healthy, HIV-negative adults with no recently reported acute infections or vaccinations. Every donor was a Caucasian adult living in Nashville, Tennessee, USA. After blood collection by leukapheresis, PBMCs were isolated using Ficoll-Histopaque density gradient centrifugation and then cryopreserved in the vapor phase of liquid nitrogen. Analytical flow cytometry was used to check the purity and quantity of each magnetically sorted T cell population. Each sorted fraction had its genomic DNA isolated and then quantified by UV absorbance on a Nanodrop 2000c.

Broader findings and caveats from the paper: Because the study included a small number of donors, the genetic and exposure-history diversity represented was limited. Rarefaction of sorted-subset datasets indicated incomplete sequencing despite the large sequencing depth. Sampling was restricted to blood, and TCR repertoires in tissues likely differ from the TCR repertoires found in blood. Clonotypes shared by all four sorted-subset donors showed higher generation probabilities than non-shared clonotypes. Pairwise subsampling led to the expectation that sequencing depth would affect the degree of clonotype sharing among donors. Estimated clonotype richness was generally larger for naive than for memory subsets. Sharing across a few donors was observed for roughly 5% of naive CD4, about 4% of naive CD8, over 2% of memory CD4, and about 0.39% of memory CD8 clonotypes.

The sequenced sample consisted of naive CD8+ T cells sorted from blood. The sample's cell subset or site label, decoded: CD45RA+CCR7+. Here the chain combines TRBV9 and TRBJ1-5, with 11 junctional bases fitting TRBD1. The TCR originated in a young man in good health. Read as DNA, the sequence is TGTGCCAGCAGCGCCGGGACAGGGGGTCAGCCCCAGCATTTT. Translated, this gives CASSAGTGGQPQHF.